What follows is one TCR beta chain and its context. Using immunoSEQ multiplex PCR, the repertoire was profiled, and TCRdb retains in-frame clones only, with some absent. The sample comprises roughly 240,000 clones, about 79% of which are singletons, and around 2.4% rests with the top ten. The CDR3 covers 15 residues. Germline CDR1 reads ENHRY; CDR2 reads SYGVKD. V lost 10 bases, J lost 6 bases, and 25 bases lay in between. The source of the sample is a study of blood T cell repertoires in COVID-19. Background on the study: Acute and convalescent COVID-19 specimens originated in the United States, Italy and Spain. PBMCs, B-cell-depleted T cells, or T cells provided the cDNA or gDNA that made up the material.

This chain connects TRBV10-3 to TRBJ2-7; D is perhaps TRBD1 (6 bases). This TCR was sampled from a man aged 35 to 55 who had recovered from COVID-19. Sequenced sample: peripheral blood. The CDR3: CATNQQTGSGSEQYF. CDR3 sequence (DNA): TGTGCCACCAACCAGCAGACAGGATCGGGGTCCGAGCAGTACTTC.